The sequence of this T cell receptor (beta chain) was determined in a study of blood T cell repertoires in COVID-19. Overall study: Italy, Spain and the United States were the sources of the convalescent and acute COVID-19 samples. Sample material is recorded as cDNA or gDNA derived from T cells, B-cell-depleted T cells, or PBMCs.

In the authors' workflow: Using reference gene primer amplification, nucleated cell counts were estimated. Profiling relied on immunoSEQ multiplex PCR, and the TCRdb table lists in-frame clones only, not all of them. The DNA gave D and trimming, while V, J and clone size come from that table. This sample has some 400,000 clones, with more than 65% found just once. The CDR3 contains 11 residues. With 8 bases removed from V and 4 bases from J, the gap between germline ends came to 6 bases. CDR1 is MNHNY and CDR2 is SVGAGI in the germline V gene (reference sequence). Concerning this clone itself: A much larger clone differs by one base, so this may be a read error. This CDR3 is also generated by other DNA sequences in the sample.

The chain is built from TRBV6-6 and TRBJ1-3; no clear D gene. The specimen was peripheral blood. The source is a human donor with acute or convalescent COVID-19. The donor label of this sample is uncertain. The CDR3 DNA sequence: TGTGCCAGCCTAGAGGGAAACACCATATATTTT. It encodes CASLEGNTIYF.